This T cell receptor beta chain was sequenced in a study of blood T cells in healthy people across ages. Study-level results: The donors' CMV status was not determined, possibly confounding changes in expanded clonotypes. Estimates of total diversity, which came from one million sequenced T cells, were considered to be underestimates.

The use of a sample-barcoded 5' primer and a J-beta primer mix characterized a second PCR of roughly 6 to 12 cycles. Each CDR3 protein gets one entry after TCRdb re-called the 5' RACE reads with MiXCR. This table holds about 1,500,000 distinct CDR3 sequences, 28% found once. The CDR3 has 13 amino acids. Germline V gives CDR1 SGHTA, CDR2 FQGNSA. V lost 4 bases, J lost 5 bases, and 11 bases lay in between. Concerning this clonotype: Its antigen is unidentified. This could be a read error, since a much larger clone is one nucleotide away.

The sequence derives from a woman aged 30 to 39 in good health. J is TRBJ2-5 and V is TRBV7-2; no clear D. Sequencing was performed on blood. The CDR3 region is CASSCYRGETQYF. The CDR3 coding sequence is TGTGCCAGCAGCTGTTACCGCGGTGAGACCCAGTACTTC.